The following is a TCR beta chain sequence with its context. Its antigen is still unknown. No base quality information exists; no much larger clone differs at one position. The cohort comprised 550 to 700 healthy bone marrow donors. All cohort members were sampled while nominally healthy, although unrecorded immune exposures were likely present. The donor was CMV seropositive and was included in the group of approximately 310 seropositive cohort members. A peripheral blood sample was provided by each donor, and peripheral blood mononuclear cells were used for TCR beta sequencing. The Qiagen DNeasy Blood Extraction Kit was used to extract genomic DNA from the blood cell samples. The CDR3 spans 15 residues, from the cysteine through the phenylalanine. Left in the record is the CDR3 DNA by itself, 45 bases read in frame from the first base. The junction shows trimming of 5 bases on V and 3 bases on J, and the gene matches do not reach 4 bases of it. CDR1 and CDR2, looked up from the germline V gene, are SGHVS and FQNEAQ.

Libraries came from the immunoSEQ multiplex PCR assay. The multiplex PCR relied on a mix of 60 forward primers for TCR Vbeta segments and 13 reverse primers for TCR Jbeta segments. The CDR3 region of rearranged TCR beta genes was amplified from genomic DNA with a multiplex PCR assay. The amplified TCR beta libraries were sequenced on the Illumina HiSeq System as 87-base-pair reads. On the authors' methods: Across the 500 to 850 repertoires, a later analysis counted tens of millions of unique TCR beta chains, roughly 11 million of which were shared by at least two donors. To remove PCR and sequencing errors, raw reads were error-corrected and collapsed into unique sequences using a nearest-neighbor algorithm that merged closely related sequences. Alignment of CDR3 sequences to IMGT reference sequences was used to assign V, D and J gene segments. For a sequence to be retained, a match of at least six nucleotides was required to both a V gene segment and a J gene segment. A rearrangement counted as productive if the CDR3 had no stop codons and remained in frame with V and J, and every other rearrangement counted as non-productive. Following IMGT convention, CDR3 was defined as the stretch from the second conserved V-encoded cysteine up to the conserved J-encoded phenylalanine. The earlier analysis of about 620 of the donors excluded sequences that lacked an unambiguous match to a single V gene segment. An earlier analysis of around 600 of the donors classified V segments as functional when productive rearrangements were above 56.7% and as segregating when the standard deviation between donors was above 5%. To diagnose cytomegalovirus status from the catalog of TCR beta chain sequences, a statistical classification framework was built. In a later analysis, TCR nucleotide sequences were compared against IMGT/GENE-DB human TR gene sequences so that V and J genes could be assigned. In a later analysis, CDR3 sequences and most-parsimonious VDJ recombination scenarios were assigned using the TCRdist pipeline. A later analysis defined each TCR beta chain by its CDR3 amino acid sequence plus V-gene family, and excluded reads lacking a unique V-gene family. As a way to deal with suspected cross-contamination and a sequencing artifact, a later analysis dropped 592 nucleotide sequences that were highly shared and had low generation probability. In a later analysis, a clonal expansion index was calculated for each public chain from normalized within-repertoire ranks of inferred template counts. In a later analysis, generation probabilities were computed using a VDJ recombination model fitted to out-of-frame rearrangements, and the results were checked against IGoR. Hypergeometric tests were used in a later analysis to score TCR-TCR, TCR-HLA and TCR-CMV co-occurrence, with a repertoire-size bias correction applied to the TCR pairs. False discovery rates were estimated in a later analysis by permuting HLA or CMV assignments 20 times. In a later analysis, co-occurring TCRs were grouped with DBSCAN, and TCRdist sequence similarity was added when clustering was performed within HLA-allele-positive subsets. For co-occurrence clustering, repertoires with fewer than 30,000 or more than 120,000 public chains were excluded, along with roughly 5 repertoires with anomalous nucleotide sharing. The clones in this table, taken by TCRdb from immuneACCESS, are in-frame only. Not every clone is retained; where verified, under half of the shortfall comes from an unresolved V gene, and the cause of the rest is unknown. V, J and clone size were drawn from that table, and D and trimming were deduced from the DNA. Recorded for this sample are about 300,000 clones; roughly 90% of them occurred a single time. The top ten constitute 3.5% to 4.5% of the sample.

This entry belongs to a study of cytomegalovirus exposure and HLA in healthy donors (dated by TCRdb to 2016 to 2017). Turning to the overall study: An earlier analysis of fewer than 750 of the donors reported about 300 Gb of sequence data and 95 million to 130 million unique TCR beta sequences obtained from around 180 million T cells. About 320 gigabases of sequencing data and approximately 84 million unique TCR sequences were included in an early release covering about 600 HLA-typed donors. The genetic ancestry cluster associated with self-reported Caucasian donors included over 65% of the roughly 360 genotyped donors. The study was designed to test whether signatures of past pathogen exposure could be identified by cataloging public T cell receptors. Using immunosequencing, the study profiled T cell repertoires from around 680 subjects and related those repertoires to cytomegalovirus serostatus. Along with the approximately 600-subject first cohort, a separate validation cohort of around 120 different subjects was used. The study combined high-throughput TCR immunosequencing, statistical association of individual TCRs with disease status, and machine learning to predict cytomegalovirus infection status. To study patterns of TCR occurrence, a later analysis re-analyzed previously published TCR beta repertoires from 500 to 850 donors and added high-resolution HLA genotyping. Rather than using new phenotypic data, the later analysis identified candidate immune exposures from TCR beta sequences and from how often those sequences occurred across donors. To decide whether each TCR beta V gene segment behaved as functional or pseudogenic, an earlier analysis of some 600 of the donors relied on high-throughput TCR beta sequencing. Alongside the repertoire data, information on donor age, sex, ethnicity and CMV serostatus was compiled. Genome-wide SNP genotypes for about 60% of the roughly 700 donors were used in a later genetic analysis, which treated that subset as a discovery cohort. All discovery cohort repertoires had been generated on a single sequencing platform. Class I and class II HLA loci were covered by the typing at four-digit resolution. Typing coverage differed by locus: A, B, C, DRB1 and DQB1 were typed in roughly 629-630 donors, DQA1 in 500 to 550, DPA1 in 600 to 610, and DPB1 in roughly 450. Roughly 5 DR-DQ haplotypes were handled as single units for association and clustering, since linkage in the cohort was strong. On average, about 200,000 unique TCR beta nucleotide sequences were sequenced per donor among 350 to 400 genotyped donors of the cohort, with roughly 18% of those sequences being non-productive. On the study overall, not on this receptor specifically: A total of about 150 TCR beta chains were listed by the study as associated with cytomegalovirus. The sequencing pipeline was judged likely to have produced a cluster of highly shared sequence variants as a technical artifact. According to a later genetic analysis, donors in an Asian-associated ancestry cluster had fewer N-insertions in productive TCRs than the approximately 610-donor mean. Compared with equally common non-associated chains, HLA-associated TCR beta chains in a later analysis were more clonally expanded and had lower generation probabilities. The 87-base-pair reads could not distinguish some IMGT-functional V segments, including TRBV6-2 and TRBV6-3, so those segments were excluded. Broadly in line with IMGT annotations, most TCR beta V segments showed up in productive rearrangements about 87% or about 30% of the time in an earlier analysis of 450 to 750 of the donors. When HLA alleles, especially DR and DQ, strongly co-occurred, TCR associations were difficult to assign to individual alleles. In a later genetic analysis, a missense DCLRE1C variant was associated with V-gene and J-gene trimming of TCR beta chains, and the association was replicated in an independent cohort. The authors suggested that the approach could potentially be generalized to other disease states and immunological phenotypes. The cohort was sequenced for TCR beta chains only, and without alpha or paired-chain data the features that could be detected were limited. A further reported finding was that TCR beta sequences accurately predicted the HLA-A and HLA-B alleles for most subjects in the first cohort. Correlated functional status among segregating V segments might reflect linkage disequilibrium, but an unknown experimental factor could not be ruled out. In a later analysis, the rate of TCR association differed among HLA loci, with DRB1 alleles having the most associated TCRs and HLA-C alleles having the fewest. In a later analysis, most CMV-associated TCR beta chains were found to appear HLA-restricted, with HLA associations seemingly driven largely by CMV exposure. According to a later analysis, parvovirus B19, influenza, CMV and Epstein-Barr virus appeared linked to several top co-occurrence clusters. A few of the identified cytomegalovirus-associated TCR beta chains were confirmed in vitro to be specific for cytomegalovirus antigens. Because counts were too low, 15 or so rarely observed V segments, including chromosome 9 orphons, were excluded from the earlier analysis of 587 of the donors. Across donors, most TCR sequences were observed very rarely, whereas some public TCRs were present in many individuals. Immune exposure information for the cohort was limited to CMV serostatus. Because HLA typing was missing for some donors at each locus, association tests included only the typed subset. The classifier was reported to diagnose cytomegalovirus status with high specificity and sensitivity in both the original cohort and the validation cohort. At a false discovery rate of 0.05, a later analysis linked under 20,000 TCR beta sequences to specific HLA alleles. The presence/absence analyses assumed that sequencing depth was roughly uniform across donors, and that assumption may not be true.

Recombination joined TRBV7-8 with TRBJ2-1, with 10 bases matching TRBD1. The source is a man aged 35-49 years in good health and CMV-seropositive. Sequenced sample: PBMCs. The DNA sequence is TGTGCCAGCAGCCCGGACAGGGGGAACTACAATGAGCAGTTCTTC. Translated, it gives CASSPDRGNYNEQFF.